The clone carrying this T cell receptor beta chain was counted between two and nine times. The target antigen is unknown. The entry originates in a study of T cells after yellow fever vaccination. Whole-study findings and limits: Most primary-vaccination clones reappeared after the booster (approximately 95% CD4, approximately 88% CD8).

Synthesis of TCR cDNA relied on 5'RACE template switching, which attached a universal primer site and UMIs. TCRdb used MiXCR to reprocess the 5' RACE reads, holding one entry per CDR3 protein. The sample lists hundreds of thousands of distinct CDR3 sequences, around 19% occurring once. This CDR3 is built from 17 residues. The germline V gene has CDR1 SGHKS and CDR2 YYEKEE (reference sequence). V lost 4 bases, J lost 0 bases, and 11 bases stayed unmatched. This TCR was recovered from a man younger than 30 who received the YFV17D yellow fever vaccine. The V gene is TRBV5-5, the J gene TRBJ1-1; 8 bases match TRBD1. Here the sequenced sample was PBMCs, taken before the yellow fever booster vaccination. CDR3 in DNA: TGTGCCAGCAGCCCCGATGGACAGGGAAGCATGAACACTGAAGCTTTCTTT. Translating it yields CASSPDGQGSMNTEAFF.